This T cell receptor (beta chain) was captured in a study of blood T cell repertoires in COVID-19. Study in general: The origin of the acute and convalescent COVID-19 samples was the United States, Italy and Spain. Nucleic acid was either cDNA or gDNA, and it came from T cells, B-cell-depleted T cells, or PBMCs.

The ends were cut back, 5 bases at V and 3 bases at J, with 20 bases in the middle. Germline V CDR1 and CDR2: SGHTA, FQGNSA. CDR3 length equals 16 residues. Under the authors' procedure: The authors estimated nucleated cell counts from reference gene primer amplification. Data came from immunoSEQ multiplex PCR; TCRdb stores just in-frame clones and leaves some out. Clone size and V and J calls were adopted from that table, with D and trimming inferred from the DNA. The sample has 35,000 to 45,000 clones, roughly 90% seen once; the top ten hold 30% to 40%. The source of this sequence is a man between 65 and 80 years old with active COVID-19. The sequenced sample was peripheral blood. This sequence joins TRBV7-2 and TRBJ2-7; tentative D call: TRBD1 (6 bases). The CDR3 DNA reads as TGTGCCAGCAGCCAGGGGTCGGCGGGTGGCCTCTACGAGCAGTACTTC. Translation gives CASSQGSAGGLYEQYF. The full variable domain, rest sourced from reference TRBV7-2 and TRBJ2-7, is GAGVSQSPSNKVTEKGKDVELRCDPISGHTALYWYRQSLGQGLEFLIYFQGNSAPDKSGLPSDRFSAERTGGSVSTLTIQRTQQEDSAVYLCASSQGSAGGLYEQYFGPGTRLTVT.